This T cell receptor beta chain is from a study of T cells in Graves' hyperthyroidism and ophthalmopathy. Study-level findings and limits: Most clonotypes expanded in thyroid above 0.001 were likewise present in blood.

Amplification of TCR beta CDR3 regions used RNA as the template. First-round RT-PCR targeting the TCR CDR3 was performed with the HTBI primer set. TCRdb ran MiXCR on the multiplex PCR reads and lists one entry per CDR3 protein. The data contain a few hundred thousand distinct CDR3 sequences, 15% to 20% of them singletons. The V gene lost 3 bases and the J gene lost 7 bases, with 12 bases spanning the gap. The length of the CDR3 is 14 residues. CDR1 is KGHSH and CDR2 is LQKENI in the germline V gene. Exclusion criteria comprised uncontrolled infection, other autoimmune disease, pregnancy or lactation. Diagnosing involved the use of clinical symptoms, serum thyroxine and TRAb, thyroid ultrasound and orbital computed tomography. This clonotype has a handful of counts. Its antigen is as yet unknown.

This rearrangement joins TRBV18 to TRBJ1-4, with D perhaps matching TRBD1 (6 bases). The sequenced sample was blood. The receptor's source is a woman between 40 and 50 years old with Graves' ophthalmopathy. The CDR3 loop reads CASSPGGPSEKLFF. The CDR3 DNA reads TGTGCCAGCTCACCCGGGGGGCCGAGTGAAAAACTGTTTTTT.